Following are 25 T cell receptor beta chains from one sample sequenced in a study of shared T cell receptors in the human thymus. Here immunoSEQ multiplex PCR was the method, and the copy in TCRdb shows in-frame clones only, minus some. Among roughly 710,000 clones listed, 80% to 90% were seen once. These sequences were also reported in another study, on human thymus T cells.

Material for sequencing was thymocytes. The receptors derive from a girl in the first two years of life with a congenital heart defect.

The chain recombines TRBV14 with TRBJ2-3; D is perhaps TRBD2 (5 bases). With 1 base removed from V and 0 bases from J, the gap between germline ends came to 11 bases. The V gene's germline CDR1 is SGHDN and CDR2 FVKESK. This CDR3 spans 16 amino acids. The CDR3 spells CASSQGTFLSTDTQYF. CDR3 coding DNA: TGTGCCAGCAGCCAAGGGACTTTTCTTAGCACAGATACGCAGTATTTT. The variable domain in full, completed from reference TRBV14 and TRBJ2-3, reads EAGVTQFPSHSVIEKGQTVTLRCDPISGHDNLYWYRRVMGKEIKFLLHFVKESKQDESGMPNNRFLAERTGGTYSTLKVQPAELEDSGVYFCASSQGTFLSTDTQYFGPGTRLTVL.

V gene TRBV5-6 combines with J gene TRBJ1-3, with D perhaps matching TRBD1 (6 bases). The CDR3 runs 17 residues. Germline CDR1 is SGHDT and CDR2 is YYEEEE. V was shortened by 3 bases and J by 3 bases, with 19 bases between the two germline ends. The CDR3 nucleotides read TGTGCCAGCAGCTCATCCGAGGGGGAAGGCTATGGAAACACCATATATTTT. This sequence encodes CASSSSEGEGYGNTIYF.

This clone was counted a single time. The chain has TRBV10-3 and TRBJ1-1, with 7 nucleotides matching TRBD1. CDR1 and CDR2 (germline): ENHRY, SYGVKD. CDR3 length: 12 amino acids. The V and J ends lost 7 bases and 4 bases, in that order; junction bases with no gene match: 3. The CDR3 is CAITSGGTEAFF. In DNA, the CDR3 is TGTGCCATCACATCAGGGGGCACTGAAGCTTTCTTT.

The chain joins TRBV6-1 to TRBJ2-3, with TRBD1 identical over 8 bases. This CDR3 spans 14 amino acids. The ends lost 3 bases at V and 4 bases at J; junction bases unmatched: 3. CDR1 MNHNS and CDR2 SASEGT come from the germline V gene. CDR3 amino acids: CASSEGTGSDTQYF. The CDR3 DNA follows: TGTGCCAGCAGTGAGGGGACAGGCTCAGATACGCAGTATTTT.

For the CDR3, the DNA is TGTGCCAGCAGCTCTGGGCCCGAGGGTCAGCCCCAGCATTTT. This gives the protein CASSSGPEGQPQHF. This chain uses TRBV6-6 with TRBJ1-5; D gene unclear. The V and J ends lost 6 bases and 6 bases respectively, with 15 bases between them. CDR1 and CDR2 from the germline V gene are MNHNY and SVGAGI (reference sequence). The CDR3 totals 14 residues.

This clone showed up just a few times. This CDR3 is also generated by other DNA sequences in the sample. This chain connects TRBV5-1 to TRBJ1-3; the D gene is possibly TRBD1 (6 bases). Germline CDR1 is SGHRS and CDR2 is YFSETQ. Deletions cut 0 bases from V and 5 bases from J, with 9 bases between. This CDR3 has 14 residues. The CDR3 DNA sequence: TGCGCCAGCAGCTTGGATACAGGGAGAAACACCATATATTTT. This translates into CASSLDTGRNTIYF.

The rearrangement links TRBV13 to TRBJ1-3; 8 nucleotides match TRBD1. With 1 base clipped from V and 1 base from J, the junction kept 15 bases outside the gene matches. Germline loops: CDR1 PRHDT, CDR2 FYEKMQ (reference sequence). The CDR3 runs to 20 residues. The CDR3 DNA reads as TGTGCCAGCAGCTTAGCCTATGACCGGGACAGGTTTCGATCTGGAAACACCATATATTTT. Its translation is CASSLAYDRDRFRSGNTIYF.

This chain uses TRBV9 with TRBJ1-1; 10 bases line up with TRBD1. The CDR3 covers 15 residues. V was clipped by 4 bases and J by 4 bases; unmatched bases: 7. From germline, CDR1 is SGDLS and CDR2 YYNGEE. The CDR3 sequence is CASSLTGGGGTEAFF. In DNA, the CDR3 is TGTGCCAGCAGCTTGACAGGGGGCGGCGGCACTGAAGCTTTCTTT.

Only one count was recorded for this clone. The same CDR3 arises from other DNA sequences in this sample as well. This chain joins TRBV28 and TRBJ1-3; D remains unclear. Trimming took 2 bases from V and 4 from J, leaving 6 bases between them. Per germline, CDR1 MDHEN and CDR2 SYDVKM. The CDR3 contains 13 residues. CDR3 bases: TGTGCCAGCAGTTTAAGAGGGGGAAACACCATATATTTT. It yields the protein CASSLRGGNTIYF.

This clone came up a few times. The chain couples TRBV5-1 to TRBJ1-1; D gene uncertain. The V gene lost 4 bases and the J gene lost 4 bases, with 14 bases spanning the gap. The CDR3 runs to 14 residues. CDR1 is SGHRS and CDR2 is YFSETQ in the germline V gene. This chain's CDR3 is CASSVRTIGTEAFF. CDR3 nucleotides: TGCGCCAGCAGCGTACGTACGATCGGCACTGAAGCTTTCTTT.

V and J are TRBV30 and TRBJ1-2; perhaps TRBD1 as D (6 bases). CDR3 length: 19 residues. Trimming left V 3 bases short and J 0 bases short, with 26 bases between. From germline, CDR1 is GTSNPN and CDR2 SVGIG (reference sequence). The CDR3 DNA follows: TGTGCCTGGAGCCCTCCGGGCAGGGGTATTACCAGGGCTAACTATGGCTACACCTTC. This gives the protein CAWSPPGRGITRANYGYTF. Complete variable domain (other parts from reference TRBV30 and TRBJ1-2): SQTIHQWPATLVQPVGSPLSLECTVEGTSNPNLYWYRQAAGRGLQLLFYSVGIGQISSEVPQNLSASRPQDRQFILSSKKLLLSDSGFYLCAWSPPGRGITRANYGYTFGSGTRLTVV.

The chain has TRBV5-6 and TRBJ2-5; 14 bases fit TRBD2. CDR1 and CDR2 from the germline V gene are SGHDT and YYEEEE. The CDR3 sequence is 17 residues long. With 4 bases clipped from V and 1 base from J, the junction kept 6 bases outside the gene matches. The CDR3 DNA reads TGTGCCAGCAGCCCGGGACTAGCGGGGGCCCTCCAAGAGACCCAGTACTTC. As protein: CASSPGLAGALQETQYF.

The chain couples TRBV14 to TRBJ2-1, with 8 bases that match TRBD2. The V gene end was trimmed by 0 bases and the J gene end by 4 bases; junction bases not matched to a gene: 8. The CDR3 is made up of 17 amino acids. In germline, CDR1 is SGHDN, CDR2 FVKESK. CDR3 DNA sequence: TGTGCCAGCAGCCAAGAGGGCGGGGGGACCACGTACAATGAGCAGTTCTTC. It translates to CASSQEGGGTTYNEQFF.

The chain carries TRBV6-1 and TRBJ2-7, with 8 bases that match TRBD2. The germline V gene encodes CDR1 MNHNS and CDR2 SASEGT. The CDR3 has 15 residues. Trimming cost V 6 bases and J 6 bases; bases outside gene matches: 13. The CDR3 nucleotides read TGTGCCAGCAGCCGACTAACGGGACTAGATGGCGAGCAGTACTTC. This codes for CASSRLTGLDGEQYF.

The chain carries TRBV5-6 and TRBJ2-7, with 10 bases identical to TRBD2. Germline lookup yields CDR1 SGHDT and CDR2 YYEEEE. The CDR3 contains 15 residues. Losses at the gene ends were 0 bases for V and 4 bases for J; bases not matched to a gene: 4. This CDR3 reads CASSLVAGGWYEQYF. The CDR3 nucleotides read TGTGCCAGCAGCTTGGTAGCGGGGGGTTGGTACGAGCAGTACTTC.

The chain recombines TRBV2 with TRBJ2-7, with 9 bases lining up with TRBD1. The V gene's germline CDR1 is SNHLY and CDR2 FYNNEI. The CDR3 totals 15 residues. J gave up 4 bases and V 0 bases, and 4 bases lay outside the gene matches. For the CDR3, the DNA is TGTGCCAGCAGTGAAGCGCGTGACAGGGGGTACGAGCAGTACTTC. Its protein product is CASSEARDRGYEQYF. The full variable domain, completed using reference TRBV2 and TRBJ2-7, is EPEVTQTPSHQVTQMGQEVILRCVPISNHLYFYWYRQILGQKVEFLVSFYNNEISEKSEIFDDQFSVERPDGSNFTLKIRSTKLEDSAMYFCASSEARDRGYEQYFGPGTRLTVT.

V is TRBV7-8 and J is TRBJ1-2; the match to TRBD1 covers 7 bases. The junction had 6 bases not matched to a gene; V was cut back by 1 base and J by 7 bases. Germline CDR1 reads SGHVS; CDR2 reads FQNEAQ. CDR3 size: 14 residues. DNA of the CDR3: TGTGCCAGCAGCTTAGGACAGGGTTTCCCTGGCTACACCTTC. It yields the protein CASSLGQGFPGYTF.

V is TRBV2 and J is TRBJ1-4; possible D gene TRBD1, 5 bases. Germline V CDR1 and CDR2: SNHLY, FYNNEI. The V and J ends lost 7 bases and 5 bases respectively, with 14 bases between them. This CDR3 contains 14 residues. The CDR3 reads CASKIPGGNEKLFF. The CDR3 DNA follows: TGTGCCAGCAAAATCCCCGGGGGGAATGAAAAACTGTTTTTT.

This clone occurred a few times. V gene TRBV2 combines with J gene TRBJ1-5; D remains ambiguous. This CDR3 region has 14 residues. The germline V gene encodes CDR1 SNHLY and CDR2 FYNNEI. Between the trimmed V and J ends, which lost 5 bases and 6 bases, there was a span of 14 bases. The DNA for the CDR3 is TGTGCCAGCAGTAAGGAGGCCCCGGGTCAGCCCCAGCATTTT. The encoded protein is CASSKEAPGQPQHF.

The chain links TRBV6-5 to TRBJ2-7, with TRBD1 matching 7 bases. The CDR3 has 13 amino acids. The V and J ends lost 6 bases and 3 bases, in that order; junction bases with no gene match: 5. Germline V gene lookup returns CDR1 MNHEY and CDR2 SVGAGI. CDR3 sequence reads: CASRDRWDYEQYF. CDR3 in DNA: TGTGCCAGCAGGGACAGGTGGGACTACGAGCAGTACTTC.

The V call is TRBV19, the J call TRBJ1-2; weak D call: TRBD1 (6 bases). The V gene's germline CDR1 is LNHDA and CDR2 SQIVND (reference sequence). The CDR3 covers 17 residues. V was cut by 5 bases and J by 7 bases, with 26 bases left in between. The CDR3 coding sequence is TGTGCCAGTAGTGAACCTCCCTGGGACAAAATACTCCCTGGCTACACCTTC. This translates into CASSEPPWDKILPGYTF.

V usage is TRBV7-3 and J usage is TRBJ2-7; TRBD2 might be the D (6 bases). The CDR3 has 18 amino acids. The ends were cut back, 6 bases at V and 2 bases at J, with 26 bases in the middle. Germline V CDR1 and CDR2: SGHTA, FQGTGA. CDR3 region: CASRNDLGGNRTPYEQYF. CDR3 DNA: TGTGCCAGCAGGAATGACCTTGGGGGGAACAGGACCCCCTACGAGCAGTACTTC.

The CDR3: CASSRGDTRHYGYTF. In nucleotides, the CDR3 is TGCGCCAGCAGCCGTGGGGACACGCGTCACTATGGCTACACCTTC. The chain is built from TRBV5-1 and TRBJ1-2, with D tentatively TRBD1 (6 bases). Trimming stripped 4 bases from V and 3 bases from J, with 16 bases between. Germline CDR1 reads SGHRS; CDR2 reads YFSETQ. The CDR3 is 15 amino acids.

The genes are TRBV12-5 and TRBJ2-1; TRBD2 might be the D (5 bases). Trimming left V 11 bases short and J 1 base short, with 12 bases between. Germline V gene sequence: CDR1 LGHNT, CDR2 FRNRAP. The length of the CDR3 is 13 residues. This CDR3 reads CAGRSGSYNEQFF. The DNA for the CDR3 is TGTGCTGGCAGGAGCGGATCCTACAATGAGCAGTTCTTC.

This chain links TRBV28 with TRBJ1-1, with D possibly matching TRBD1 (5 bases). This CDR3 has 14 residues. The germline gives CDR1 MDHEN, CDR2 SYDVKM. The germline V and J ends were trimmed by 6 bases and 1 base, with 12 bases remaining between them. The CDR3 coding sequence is TGTGCCAGCAGCCGACAGATTAAGAACACTGAAGCTTTCTTT. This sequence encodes CASSRQIKNTEAFF.